This note documents a single T cell receptor (beta chain) sequence. The target antigen is unknown. Pooled in the analysis were second doses at about 4 or about 12 weeks. Measured with immunoSEQ multiplex PCR; TCRdb has only the in-frame clones, and not every one. The repertoire holds 83,000 or so clones, with around 93% as singletons. This specimen belongs to a study of T cell responses to AZD1222 COVID-19 vaccine. Findings of the study overall: Unmutated variant regions are reportedly the target of nearly half of TCRs that are spike-specific.

Trimming cost V 6 bases and J 1 base; bases outside gene matches: 3. Looked up from germline, CDR1 is LNHDA and CDR2 is SQIVND (reference sequence). The CDR3 consists of 14 residues. The TCR originated in an adult who received the AZD1222 COVID-19 vaccine. This sequence joins TRBV19 and TRBJ1-1; 9 bases map to TRBD1. Sequenced material: peripheral blood, taken 28 days after the second AZD1222 dose. This CDR3 reads CASRDRGENTEAFF. The CDR3 DNA is TGTGCCAGTAGGGACAGGGGCGAGAACACTGAAGCTTTCTTT.